Detailed here is one TCR beta chain. Patients received nivolumab 3 mg/kg at weeks 1, 4, 7, 10, then fortnightly to week 26. The data are from a study of ipilimumab plus nivolumab after autologous stem cell transplantation. The wider study: A median of about eight nivolumab and 4 to 6 ipilimumab doses were given.

Profiling relied on immunoSEQ multiplex PCR, and the TCRdb table lists in-frame clones only, not all of them. The repertoire holds fewer than 95,000 clones, 83% seen once, with under 2.5% in the top ten. The CDR3 has 14 amino acids. Trimming shortened V by 1 base and J by 0 bases, and 6 bases separated the two germline ends. The germline gives CDR1 LGHNT, CDR2 FRNRAP. The chain employs TRBV12-5 and TRBJ2-5; D remains ambiguous. Sample: PBMCs, taken in a trial of ipilimumab plus nivolumab as post-transplant consolidation. The sequence derives from a male donor with diffuse large B-cell lymphoma. The DNA for the CDR3 is TGTGCTAGTGGTTTGGGGCTATACCAAGAGACCCAGTACTTC. Translation gives CASGLGLYQETQYF.